The clone carrying this T cell receptor (beta chain) came up a few times. The record originates from a study of patients and donors after allogeneic stem cell transplantation. Using its own MiXCR run on the RT-PCR reads, TCRdb lists one record per CDR3 protein. Among 65,000 to 80,000 distinct CDR3 sequences listed, 26% were seen once. Trimming pared 1 base from V and 2 bases from J, leaving 13 bases between. The CDR3 sequence is 16 residues long. CDR1 is SGHKS and CDR2 is YYEKEE in the germline V gene (reference sequence). The specimen sequenced was blood, either unsorted or a sorted T cell fraction (not recorded which). The chain carries TRBV5-5 and TRBJ2-1, with D uncertain. The TCR sequence derives from a human donor who was either an allogeneic HSCT recipient or a stem cell or donor lymphocyte infusion donor (not recorded which). It is not recorded whose cells these are; they may come from a transplant donor. Written as DNA, the CDR3 is TGTGCCAGCAGCTTGCAGGCGGTCCCCACCTACAATGAGCAGTTCTTC. This sequence encodes CASSLQAVPTYNEQFF.